This passage covers 5 T cell receptor beta chains from one sample sequenced in a study of CD8 T cells in Susac syndrome. cDNA came from approximately 0.5 to 1 ug RNA primed by random hexamers. In TCRdb, the immunoSEQ multiplex PCR reads were re-called with MiXCR into one record per CDR3 protein. The sample lists over 150,000 distinct CDR3 sequences, 90% to 95% occurring once. Sequenced material: CD4+ T cells from PBMCs. The receptors originated from a human donor with multiple sclerosis.

The chain links TRBV28 to TRBJ2-4, with 11 bases fitting TRBD2. Germline V gene data show CDR1 as MDHEN and CDR2 as SYDVKM. The CDR3 sequence is 18 residues long. Germline trimming cut 3 bases from V and 3 bases from J; bases unmatched to any gene: 10. This CDR3 is CASSLYTSGSRSKNIQYF. CDR3 DNA sequence: TGTGCCAGCAGTTTGTACACTAGCGGGAGCCGGAGCAAAAACATTCAGTACTTC.

In nucleotides, the CDR3 is TGTGCCAGCAGCGTAGTTCAGGAGACCGGGGAGCTGTTTTTT. This codes for CASSVVQETGELFF. The rearrangement uses TRBV9 and TRBJ2-2; D unresolved. This CDR3 region has 14 residues. Germline CDR1 is SGDLS and CDR2 is YYNGEE. V was clipped by 0 bases and J by 5 bases, with 8 bases between them.

The chain joins TRBV18 to TRBJ2-7; the match to TRBD2 covers 8 bases. Germline values: CDR1 KGHSH, CDR2 LQKENI. V was clipped by 3 bases and J by 0 bases; unmatched bases: 4. The CDR3 covers 15 residues. This CDR3 is CASSPESGSSYEQYF. As DNA, the CDR3 is TGTGCCAGCTCACCCGAAAGCGGGAGCTCCTACGAGCAGTACTTC.

The DNA for the CDR3 is TGTGCCAGCAGCCCTCATGCACAGGGGAACTATGGCTACACCTTC. Protein sequence: CASSPHAQGNYGYTF. The rearrangement links TRBV9 to TRBJ1-2; 7 bases fit TRBD1. There are 15 residues in the CDR3. The trim removed 4 bases at V and 2 bases at J, leaving 8 bases unmatched. CDR1 SGDLS and CDR2 YYNGEE come from the germline V gene. Supplemented by reference TRBV9 and TRBJ1-2, the full variable domain reads DSGVTQTPKHLITATGQRVTLRCSPRSGDLSVYWYQQSLDQGLQFLIQYYNGEERAKGNILERFSAQQFPDLHSELNLSSLELGDSALYFCASSPHAQGNYGYTFGSGTRLTVV.

J is TRBJ2-2 and V is TRBV7-2, with a possible D match to TRBD2 (5 bases). The CDR3 runs to 16 residues. V was trimmed by 4 bases and J by 6 bases, leaving 18 bases between them. From germline, CDR1 is SGHTA and CDR2 FQGNSA. CDR3 in DNA: TGTGCCAGCAGCTCTACTAGAAATCGGGTCGCCGGGGAGCTGTTTTTT. Its translation: CASSSTRNRVAGELFF. Using reference TRBV7-2 and TRBJ2-2 for the parts outside the CDR3, the full variable domain is GAGVSQSPSNKVTEKGKDVELRCDPISGHTALYWYRQSLGQGLEFLIYFQGNSAPDKSGLPSDRFSAERTGGSVSTLTIQRTQQEDSAVYLCASSSTRNRVAGELFFGEGSRLTVL.